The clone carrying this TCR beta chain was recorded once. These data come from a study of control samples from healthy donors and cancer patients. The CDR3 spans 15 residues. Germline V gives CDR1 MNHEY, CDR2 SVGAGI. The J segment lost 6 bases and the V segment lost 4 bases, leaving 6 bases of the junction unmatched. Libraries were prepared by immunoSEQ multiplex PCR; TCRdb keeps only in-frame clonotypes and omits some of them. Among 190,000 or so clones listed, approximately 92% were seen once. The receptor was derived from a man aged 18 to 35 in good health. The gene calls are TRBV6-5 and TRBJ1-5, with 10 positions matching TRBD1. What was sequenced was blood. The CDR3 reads CASSWDRGKGQPQHF. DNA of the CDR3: TGTGCCAGCAGTTGGGACAGGGGAAAAGGTCAGCCCCAGCATTTT.